One sample yielded the 23 T cell receptor beta chains listed below, sequenced in a study of OX40 agonist ivuxolimab in advanced cancers. TCRdb's table, derived via immunoSEQ multiplex PCR, lists solely in-frame clones and lacks some. The data contain about 89,000 clones, around nine tenths of them singletons. Sequenced material: CD4+ or CD8+ T cells sorted from blood, taken in a trial of the OX40 agonist ivuxolimab. All receptors come from an adult with an advanced solid tumor such as melanoma, head and neck, liver or kidney cancer.

V and J are TRBV7-9 and TRBJ2-3; TRBD1 matches 7 bases. Per the germline V gene, CDR1 is SEHNR and CDR2 is FQNEAQ (reference sequence). V lost 5 bases and J lost 3; bases outside the gene matches: 14. CDR3 length equals 17 residues. The DNA for the CDR3 is TGTGCCAGCAGCCGCCTTTGGACAGGAGGTGAGACAGATACGCAGTATTTT. Translated, it gives CASSRLWTGGETDTQYF.

The chain has TRBV7-9 and TRBJ2-5; tentatively, D is TRBD2 (5 bases). Germline assignment: CDR1 SEHNR and CDR2 FQNEAQ (reference sequence). The CDR3 has 14 residues. V lost 1 base, J lost 1 base, and 7 bases lay in between. The CDR3: CASSLERTQETQYF. DNA for the CDR3: TGTGCCAGCAGCTTAGAGCGGACCCAAGAGACCCAGTACTTC.

This clone has just one count. The V call is TRBV11-2, the J call TRBJ1-5, with D maybe TRBD1 (6 bases). Germline assignment: CDR1 SGHAT and CDR2 FQNNGV. CDR3 length: 17 amino acids. V lost 0 bases and J lost 1, with 13 bases in between. CDR3 in amino acids: CASSLDRGARSNQPQHF. CDR3 sequence (DNA): TGTGCCAGCAGCTTAGACCGGGGGGCTCGGAGCAATCAGCCCCAGCATTTT.

The J gene is TRBJ1-1, the V gene TRBV2, with a weak D call TRBD1 (5 bases). Trimming took 3 bases from V and 0 from J, leaving 8 bases between them. Germline CDR1 SNHLY, CDR2 FYNNEI. The CDR3 sequence is 14 residues long. This CDR3 is CASSESTVNTEAFF. CDR3 DNA: TGTGCCAGCAGTGAGTCGACAGTGAACACTGAAGCTTTCTTT.

This chain links TRBV19 with TRBJ2-1; the D gene is possibly TRBD2 (5 bases). Trimming removed 4 bases at V and 15 bases at J, with 19 bases between. The germline gives CDR1 LNHDA, CDR2 SQIVND (reference sequence). The CDR3 is 13 amino acids. The CDR3 sequence is CASSTSSRDVAFF. The CDR3 nucleotides read TGTGCCAGTAGTACGTCTAGCCGAGATGTAGCGTTCTTC.

This clone appeared once. This chain uses TRBV29-1 with TRBJ1-2, with TRBD1 matching 11 bases. Unmatched junction bases numbered 8, after V lost 1 base and J lost 7 bases. CDR3 length equals 15 residues. Germline V lookup: CDR1 SQVTM, CDR2 ANQGSEA. In DNA, the CDR3 is TGCAGCGTTGAAGGTCTGGACAGGGGGCGCCGTGGCTACACCTTC. As protein: CSVEGLDRGRRGYTF.

Regarding this clone: The junction departs from the called germline gene at one end, perhaps through a read error. This chain uses TRBV7-2 with TRBJ2-5; D gene ambiguous. The CDR3 is made up of 13 amino acids. The germline V gene encodes CDR1 SGHTA and CDR2 FQGNSA. DNA of the CDR3: TGTGCCGGCAGCCTTAGCTTCCAAGAGACCCAGTACTTC. This encodes CAGSLSFQETQYF.

V usage is TRBV6-5 and J usage is TRBJ2-1; 8 bases are shared with TRBD1. Trimming cost V 6 bases and J 7 bases; bases outside gene matches: 5. This CDR3 region has 13 residues. Germline CDR1 MNHEY, CDR2 SVGAGI. The CDR3 DNA reads as TGTGCCAGCAGGGGACAGGTTTGGAATGAGCAGTTCTTC. Protein: CASRGQVWNEQFF.

The chain employs TRBV5-1 and TRBJ1-1; 8 bases are a match to TRBD1. This CDR3 is built from 18 residues. Per the germline V gene, CDR1 is SGHRS and CDR2 is YFSETQ. V gave up 0 bases and J gave up 0 bases; unmatched junction bases: 10. The CDR3 DNA reads TGCGCCAGCAGCTTGGCCAGGACAGGGTACAGGATGAACACTGAAGCTTTCTTT. Translation: CASSLARTGYRMNTEAFF.

This clone showed up just a few times. The rearrangement joins TRBV18 to TRBJ2-2, with D perhaps TRBD2 (5 bases). The CDR3 is 14 residues long. The V and J ends lost 1 base and 8 bases respectively, with 11 bases between them. The germline V gene has CDR1 KGHSH and CDR2 LQKENI. CDR3 residues: CASSPRPEAGELFF. The CDR3 region has the DNA TGTGCCAGCTCACCACGGCCGGAGGCAGGGGAGCTGTTTTTT. Complete variable domain (other parts from reference TRBV18 and TRBJ2-2): NAGVMQNPRHLVRRRGQEARLRCSPMKGHSHVYWYRQLPEEGLKFMVYLQKENIIDESGMPKERFSAEFPKEGPSILRIQQVVRGDSAAYFCASSPRPEAGELFFGEGSRLTVL.

This clone was recorded once. The chain uses TRBV11-2 and TRBJ1-3; 9 bases line up with TRBD1. The V and J ends lost 0 bases and 4 bases, in that order; junction bases with no gene match: 4. Germline V lookup: CDR1 SGHAT, CDR2 FQNNGV. CDR3 length: 16 amino acids. CDR3 sequence reads: CASSLDPGQGGNTIYF. The CDR3 coding sequence is TGTGCCAGCAGCTTAGATCCGGGACAGGGCGGAAACACCATATATTTT.

This rearrangement joins TRBV4-2 to TRBJ1-2; TRBD1 is a possible D gene (6 bases). CDR1 is LGHNA and CDR2 is YNFKEQ in the germline V gene. The CDR3 runs to 13 residues. Trimming cost V 0 bases and J 7 bases, with 9 bases left between them. The CDR3 coding sequence is TGTGCCAGCAGCCAAGATCAGACAGGTGGCTACACCTTC. Its translation is CASSQDQTGGYTF.

The chain employs TRBV9 and TRBJ1-1; 8 nucleotides match TRBD1. This CDR3 is 15 amino acids long. Per germline, CDR1 SGDLS and CDR2 YYNGEE. J gave up 5 bases and V 4 bases, and 10 bases lay outside the gene matches. CDR3 sequence reads: CASSPHRDRTTEAFF. In DNA form, the CDR3 reads TGTGCCAGCAGCCCCCACCGGGACAGGACGACTGAAGCTTTCTTT.

This chain joins TRBV6-5 and TRBJ1-3; D gene uncertain. The CDR3 spans 13 residues. Between the trimmed V and J ends, which lost 4 bases and 0 bases, there was a span of 4 bases. CDR1 and CDR2 (germline): MNHEY, SVGAGI. CDR3 sequence reads: CASSSTSGNTIYF. In DNA, the CDR3 is TGTGCCAGCAGTTCCACCTCTGGAAACACCATATATTTT.

This clone was recorded once. The V call is TRBV7-8, the J call TRBJ1-1, with D maybe TRBD1 (6 bases). The CDR3 loop spans 15 amino acids. Germline assignment: CDR1 SGHVS and CDR2 FQNEAQ. Trimming pared 2 bases from V and 2 bases from J, leaving 12 bases between. In DNA form, the CDR3 reads TGTGCCAGCAGCTTAAGTACAGGGCCCAACACTGAAGCTTTCTTT. It translates to CASSLSTGPNTEAFF.

The chain recombines TRBV5-5 with TRBJ1-4; perhaps TRBD1 as D (6 bases). Trimming stripped 3 bases from V and 2 bases from J, with 17 bases between. The CDR3 has 17 residues. Germline-derived CDR1 and CDR2 are SGHKS and YYEKEE (reference sequence). CDR3 bases: TGTGCCAGCAGCTCCTACCCAGGGGATGGCACTAATGAAAAACTGTTTTTT. This gives the protein CASSSYPGDGTNEKLFF.

This clone was detected only a few times. The V and J genes are TRBV14 and TRBJ2-4; tentatively, D is TRBD2 (5 bases). Trimming pared 2 bases from V and 9 bases from J, leaving 8 bases between. CDR3 length: 12 amino acids. Germline V CDR1 and CDR2: SGHDN, FVKESK. CDR3 DNA: TGTGCCAGCAGCCAAACTAGTTCCATTCAGTACTTC. As protein: CASSQTSSIQYF.

The chain is built from TRBV6-5 and TRBJ2-7; maybe TRBD1 (5 bases). The CDR3 has 14 amino acids. Trimming took 8 bases from V and 1 from J, leaving 15 bases between them. The germline gives CDR1 MNHEY, CDR2 SVGAGI. The CDR3 DNA sequence: TGTGCCAGCCTCCCCGACAGCCTTTCCTACGAGCAGTACTTC. Protein product: CASLPDSLSYEQYF.

This clone has only one observation. The V and J genes are TRBV5-1 and TRBJ2-3; 10 bases are a match to TRBD1. From germline, CDR1 is SGHRS and CDR2 YFSETQ. The CDR3 has 16 amino acids. The V gene end was trimmed by 6 bases and the J gene end by 6 bases; junction bases not matched to a gene: 13. The DNA for the CDR3 is TGCGCCAGCACCCTGGGGGGACAGGGGAAGTCCGATACGCAGTATTTT. It specifies CASTLGGQGKSDTQYF.

The V and J genes are TRBV6-6 and TRBJ2-3; 7 positions match TRBD2. Germline V gene data show CDR1 as MNHNY and CDR2 as SVGAGI (reference sequence). The CDR3 is 14 residues long. The trim removed 0 bases at V and 7 bases at J, leaving 4 bases unmatched. For the CDR3, the DNA is TGTGCCAGCAGTTACTCCAAACTAGCGAATACGCAGTATTTT. Its translation is CASSYSKLANTQYF.

The chain couples TRBV2 to TRBJ1-6; D possibly corresponds to TRBD1 (5 bases). The CDR3 is 16 amino acids. Germline values: CDR1 SNHLY, CDR2 FYNNEI. The V end lost 6 bases, the J end lost 6 bases, and 18 bases lay between the germline ends. The DNA for the CDR3 is TGTGCCAGCAGCGCAAGTTTAGGGGCCTCTAATTCACCCCTCCACTTT. The encoded protein is CASSASLGASNSPLHF.

V and J are TRBV7-3 and TRBJ2-2, with TRBD2 as a possible D gene (6 bases). The germline V gene encodes CDR1 SGHTA and CDR2 FQGTGA. The V end was cut by 5 bases, the J end by 0 bases, with 13 bases between. CDR3 length equals 16 residues. CDR3 sequence: CASSRGGGANTGELFF. CDR3 coding DNA: TGTGCCAGCAGCCGGGGTGGCGGGGCGAACACCGGGGAGCTGTTTTTT.

This chain joins TRBV5-6 and TRBJ1-2, with D hard to call. The V gene lost 5 bases and the J gene lost 8 bases, with 10 bases spanning the gap. Germline values: CDR1 SGHDT, CDR2 YYEEEE. The CDR3 is 11 residues long. This CDR3 is CASSWGGGYTF. The CDR3 region has the DNA TGTGCCAGCAGTTGGGGAGGGGGCTACACCTTC.